This T cell receptor beta chain was retrieved from a study of blood T cell repertoires in COVID-19. Background on the study: Collection of acute and convalescent COVID-19 samples took place in the United States, Italy and Spain.

V was cut by 6 bases and J by 4 bases, with 13 bases left in between. The CDR3 is 14 residues long. The V gene's germline CDR1 is MDHEN and CDR2 SYDVKM. Seattle enrolled patients during active infection and tracked them longitudinally. Per the study methods: Nucleated cell counts were estimated from reference gene primer amplification. Profiling relied on immunoSEQ multiplex PCR, and the TCRdb table lists in-frame clones only, not all of them. D and trimming were read from the DNA, whereas the V and J calls and clone size are those reported in that table. Of 160,000 or so clones in the sample, about 83% were seen once.

Sequenced: peripheral blood. The chain joins TRBV28 to TRBJ1-3; tentative D call: TRBD1 (6 bases). The clonotype originates from a woman between 65 and 79 years old with COVID-19, enrolled during active disease. The CDR3 DNA follows: TGTGCCAGCAGCCCAGGGGCGAAGGGAAACACCATATATTTT. It encodes CASSPGAKGNTIYF.